This TCR beta chain was identified in a study of blood T cell repertoires in COVID-19. Across the study: Whether acute or convalescent, the COVID-19 samples came from the United States, Italy and Spain.

In the authors' workflow: It was from reference gene primer amplification that nucleated cell counts were estimated. Clones were sequenced by immunoSEQ multiplex PCR, and TCRdb holds only the in-frame ones, with some missing. V, J and clone size were drawn from that table, and D and trimming were deduced from the DNA. The sample comprises some 150,000 clones, around four fifths of which are singletons, and 2.2% rests with the top ten. Sequences were obtained from peripheral blood. The TCR originated in a man in his sixties or seventies with acute or convalescent COVID-19.

The CDR3 nucleotides are TGTGCCAGTAATGACAGGGCCGCAGATACGCAGTATTTT. Translating it yields CASNDRAADTQYF. The J gene is TRBJ2-3, the V gene TRBV19; 7 nucleotides agree with TRBD1. J gave up 4 bases and V 7 bases, and 5 bases lay outside the gene matches. Per germline, CDR1 LNHDA and CDR2 SQIVND (reference sequence). The CDR3 is made up of 13 amino acids. Complete variable domain (other parts from reference TRBV19 and TRBJ2-3): DGGITQSPKYLFRKEGQNVTLSCEQNLNHDAMYWYRQDPGQGLRLIYYSQIVNDFQKGDIAEGYSVSREKKESFPLTVTSAQKNPTAFYLCASNDRAADTQYFGPGTRLTVL.